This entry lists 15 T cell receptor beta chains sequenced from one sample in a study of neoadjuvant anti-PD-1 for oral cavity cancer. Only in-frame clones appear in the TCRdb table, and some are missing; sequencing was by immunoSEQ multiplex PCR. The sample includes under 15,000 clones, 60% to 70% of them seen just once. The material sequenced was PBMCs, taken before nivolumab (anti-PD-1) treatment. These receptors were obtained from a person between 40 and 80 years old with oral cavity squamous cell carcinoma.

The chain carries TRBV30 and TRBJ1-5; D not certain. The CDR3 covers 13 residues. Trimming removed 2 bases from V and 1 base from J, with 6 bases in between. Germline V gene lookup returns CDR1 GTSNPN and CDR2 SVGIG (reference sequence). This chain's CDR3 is CAWSWESNQPQHF. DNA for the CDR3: TGTGCCTGGAGTTGGGAGAGCAATCAGCCCCAGCATTTT.

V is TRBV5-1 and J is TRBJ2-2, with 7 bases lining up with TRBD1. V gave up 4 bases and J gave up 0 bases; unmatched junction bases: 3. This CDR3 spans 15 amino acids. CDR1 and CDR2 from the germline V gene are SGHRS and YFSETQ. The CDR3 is CASSPGQANTGELFF. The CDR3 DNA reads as TGCGCCAGCAGCCCTGGACAGGCGAACACCGGGGAGCTGTTTTTT.

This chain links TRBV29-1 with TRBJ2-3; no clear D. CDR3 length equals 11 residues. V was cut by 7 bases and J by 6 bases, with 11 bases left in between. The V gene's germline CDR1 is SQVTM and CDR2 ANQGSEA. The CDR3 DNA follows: TGCAGCGCTGGGAAGGGCGATACGCAGTATTTT. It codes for CSAGKGDTQYF.

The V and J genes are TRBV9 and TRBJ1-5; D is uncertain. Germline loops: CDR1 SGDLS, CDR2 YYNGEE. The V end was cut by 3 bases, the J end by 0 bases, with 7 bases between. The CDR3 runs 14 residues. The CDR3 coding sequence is TGTGCCAGCAGCGGACGGGGTAGCAATCAGCCCCAGCATTTT. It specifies CASSGRGSNQPQHF.

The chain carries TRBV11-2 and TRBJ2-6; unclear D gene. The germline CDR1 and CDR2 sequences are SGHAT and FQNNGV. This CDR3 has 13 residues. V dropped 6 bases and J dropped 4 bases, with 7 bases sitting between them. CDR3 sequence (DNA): TGTGCCAGCAGGTACATGGGGGCCAACGTCCTGACTTTC. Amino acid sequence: CASRYMGANVLTF.

CDR3 nucleotide sequence: TGTGCCAGCAGCTTAGGGGGGGGCCCGACCTACGAGCAGTACTTC. This encodes CASSLGGGPTYEQYF. The V call is TRBV5-4, the J call TRBJ2-7, with D possibly matching TRBD2 (7 bases). The germline V gene has CDR1 SGHNT and CDR2 YYREEE (reference sequence). The ends were cut back, 2 bases at V and 2 bases at J, with 14 bases in the middle. This CDR3 contains 15 residues.

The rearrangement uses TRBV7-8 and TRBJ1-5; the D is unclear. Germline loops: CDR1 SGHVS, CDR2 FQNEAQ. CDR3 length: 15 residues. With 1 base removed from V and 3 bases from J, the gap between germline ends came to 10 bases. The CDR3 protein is CASSLEAQNNQPQHF. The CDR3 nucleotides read TGTGCCAGCAGCTTAGAGGCACAGAACAATCAGCCCCAGCATTTT.

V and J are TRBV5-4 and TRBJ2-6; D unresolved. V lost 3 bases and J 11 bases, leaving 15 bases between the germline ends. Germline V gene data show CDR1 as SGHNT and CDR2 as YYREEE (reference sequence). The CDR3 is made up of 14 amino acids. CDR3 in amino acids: CASSYRHGVDVLTF. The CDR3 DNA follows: TGTGCCAGCAGCTACAGACACGGAGTAGACGTCCTGACTTTC.

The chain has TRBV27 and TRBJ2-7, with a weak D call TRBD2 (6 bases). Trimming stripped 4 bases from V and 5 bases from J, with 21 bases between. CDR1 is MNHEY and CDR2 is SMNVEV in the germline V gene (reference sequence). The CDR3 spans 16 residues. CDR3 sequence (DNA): TGTGCCAGCAGTTCCCCTCATCCGGAGGGGCTGGACGAGCAGTACTTC. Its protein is CASSSPHPEGLDEQYF.

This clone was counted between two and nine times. CDR3: CASSLSGLGGPFSYEQYF. CDR3 DNA: TGCGCCAGCAGCTTGTCGGGACTAGGAGGGCCTTTCTCCTACGAGCAGTACTTC. The chain is built from TRBV5-1 and TRBJ2-7, with TRBD2 identical over 8 bases. CDR1 SGHRS and CDR2 YFSETQ come from the germline V gene. Trimming cost V 1 base and J 0 bases; bases outside gene matches: 12. CDR3 size: 18 residues.

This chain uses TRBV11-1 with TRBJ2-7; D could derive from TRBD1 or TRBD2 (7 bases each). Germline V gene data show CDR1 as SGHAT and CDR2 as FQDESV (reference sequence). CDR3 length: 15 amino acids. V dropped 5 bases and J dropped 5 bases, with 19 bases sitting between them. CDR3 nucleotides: TGTGCCAGCAGCAGTGGCACAGGGGACTACGACGAGCAGTACTTC. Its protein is CASSSGTGDYDEQYF.

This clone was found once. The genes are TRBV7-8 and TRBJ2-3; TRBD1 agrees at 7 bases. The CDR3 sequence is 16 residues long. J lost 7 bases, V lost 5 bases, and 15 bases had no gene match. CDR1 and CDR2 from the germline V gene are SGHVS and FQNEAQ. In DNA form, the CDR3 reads TGTGCCAGCAGCAACCAGGGACAGCTACTTAGAAATACGCAGTATTTT. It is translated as CASSNQGQLLRNTQYF.

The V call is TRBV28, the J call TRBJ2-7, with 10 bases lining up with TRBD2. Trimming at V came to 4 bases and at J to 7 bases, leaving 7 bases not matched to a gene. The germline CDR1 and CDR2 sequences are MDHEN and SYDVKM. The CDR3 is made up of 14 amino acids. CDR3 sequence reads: CASSSPGLAREQYF. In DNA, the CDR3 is TGTGCCAGCAGTTCACCGGGACTAGCGCGTGAGCAGTACTTC.

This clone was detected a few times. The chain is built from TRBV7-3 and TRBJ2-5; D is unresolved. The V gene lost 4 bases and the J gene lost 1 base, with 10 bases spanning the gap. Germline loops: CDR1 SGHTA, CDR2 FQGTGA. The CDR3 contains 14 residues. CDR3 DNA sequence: TGTGCCAGCAGCTCGGCAGGCCCCCAAGAGACCCAGTACTTC. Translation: CASSSAGPQETQYF. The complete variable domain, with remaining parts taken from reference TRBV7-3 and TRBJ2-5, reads GAGVSQTPSNKVTEKGKYVELRCDPISGHTALYWYRQSLGQGPEFLIYFQGTGAADDSGLPNDRFFAVRPEGSVSTLKIQRTERGDSAVYLCASSSAGPQETQYFGPGTRLLVL.

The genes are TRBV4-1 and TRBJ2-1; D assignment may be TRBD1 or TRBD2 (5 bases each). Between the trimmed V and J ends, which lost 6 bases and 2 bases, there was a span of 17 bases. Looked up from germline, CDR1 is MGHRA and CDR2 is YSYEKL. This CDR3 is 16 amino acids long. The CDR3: CASSPLPGTTYNEQFF. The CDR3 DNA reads TGCGCCAGCAGTCCCCTTCCCGGGACCACCTACAATGAGCAGTTCTTC.